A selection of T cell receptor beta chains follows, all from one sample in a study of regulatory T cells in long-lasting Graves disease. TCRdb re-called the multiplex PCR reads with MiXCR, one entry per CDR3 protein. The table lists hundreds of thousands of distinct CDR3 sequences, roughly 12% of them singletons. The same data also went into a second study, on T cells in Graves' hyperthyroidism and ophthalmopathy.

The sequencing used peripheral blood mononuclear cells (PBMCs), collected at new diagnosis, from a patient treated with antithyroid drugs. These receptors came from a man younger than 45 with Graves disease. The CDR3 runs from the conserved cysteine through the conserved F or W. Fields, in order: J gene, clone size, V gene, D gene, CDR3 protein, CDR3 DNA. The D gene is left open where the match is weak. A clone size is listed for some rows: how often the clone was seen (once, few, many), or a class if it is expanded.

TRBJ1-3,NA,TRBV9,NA,CASSVEGTYSGNTIYF,TGTGCCAGCAGCGTAGAGGGGACCTACTCTGGAAACACCATATATTTT
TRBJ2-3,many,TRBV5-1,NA,CASSWRGSRGDTQYF,TGCGCCAGCAGCTGGAGGGGTTCCCGAGGGGATACGCAGTATTTT
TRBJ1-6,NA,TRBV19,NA,CASSISLRDSPLHF,TGTGCCAGTAGTATATCATTGAGGGATTCACCCCTCCACTTT
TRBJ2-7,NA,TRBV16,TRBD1,CASSLSLEQGVFYEQYF,TGTGCCAGCAGCCTATCCCTTGAGCAGGGGGTTTTTTACGAGCAGTACTTC
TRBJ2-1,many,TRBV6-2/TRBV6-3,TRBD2,CASSYSTSGDYNEQFF,TGTGCCAGCAGTTACTCCACTAGCGGAGACTACAATGAGCAGTTCTTC
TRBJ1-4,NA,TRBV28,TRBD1,CASSLGRGPTNEKLFF,TGTGCCAGCAGTTTGGGCAGGGGGCCTACTAATGAAAAACTGTTTTTT
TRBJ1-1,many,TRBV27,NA,CASSGGWFTEAFF,TGTGCCAGCAGTGGAGGTTGGTTCACTGAAGCTTTCTTT
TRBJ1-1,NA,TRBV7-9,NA,CASSFGYQTIMNTEAFF,TGTGCCAGCAGCTTTGGGTACCAGACTATCATGAACACTGAAGCTTTCTTT
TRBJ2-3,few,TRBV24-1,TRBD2,CATRGDTSGRTDTQYF,TGTGCCACCAGAGGGGACACTAGCGGGAGGACAGATACGCAGTATTTT
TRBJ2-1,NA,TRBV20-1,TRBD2,CSASLAGGYNEQFF,TGCAGTGCTAGCCTTGCGGGAGGGTACAATGAGCAGTTCTTC
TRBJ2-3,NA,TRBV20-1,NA,CSARDPGSGTLTDTQYF,TGCAGTGCTAGAGATCCGGGATCGGGGACCCTCACAGATACGCAGTATTTT
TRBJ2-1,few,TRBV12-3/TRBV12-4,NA,CASSFGQGHNERFF,TGTGCCAGCAGTTTTGGGCAGGGTCACAATGAGCGGTTCTTC
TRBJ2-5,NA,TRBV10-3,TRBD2,CATGLAGGQETQYF,TGTGCCACGGGACTAGCGGGAGGTCAAGAGACCCAGTACTTC
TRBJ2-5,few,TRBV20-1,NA,CSARGKETQYF,TGCAGTGCTAGGGGGAAAGAGACCCAGTACTTC
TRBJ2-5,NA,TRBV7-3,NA,CASSPTSEGTQYF,TGTGCCAGCAGCCCGACTAGTGAGGGGACCCAGTACTTC
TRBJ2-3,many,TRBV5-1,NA,CASSFASRGTDTQYF,TGCGCCAGCAGCTTCGCCTCCAGGGGCACAGATACGCAGTATTTT
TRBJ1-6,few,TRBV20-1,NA,CSATLSSPLHF,TGCAGTGCTACTTTATCTTCACCCCTCCACTTT
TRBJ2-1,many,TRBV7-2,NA,CASSPIRGSSYNEQFF,TGTGCCAGCAGCCCTATTCGAGGGAGTTCCTACAATGAGCAGTTCTTC
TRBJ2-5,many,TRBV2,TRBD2,CASRLTSGARETQYF,TGTGCCAGCAGATTGACTAGCGGGGCCAGGGAGACCCAGTACTTC
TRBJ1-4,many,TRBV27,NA,CASSAHSLNNEKLFF,TGTGCCAGCAGTGCCCACAGCCTCAATAATGAAAAACTGTTTTTT
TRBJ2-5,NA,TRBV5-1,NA,CASSLGGARGGPNEETQYF,TGCGCCAGCAGCTTGGGGGGCGCTAGAGGGGGGCCCAACGAAGAGACCCAGTACTTC
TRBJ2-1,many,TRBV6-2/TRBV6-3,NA,CASSSEGSYNEQFF,TGTGCCAGCAGTTCCGAGGGGTCTTACAATGAGCAGTTCTTC
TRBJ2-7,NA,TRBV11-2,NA,CASSFSDRMGSYEQYF,TGTGCCAGCAGCTTCTCCGACAGGATGGGCTCCTACGAGCAGTACTTC
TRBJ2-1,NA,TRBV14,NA,CASSQVQYSYNEQFF,TGTGCCAGCAGCCAAGTCCAGTACTCCTACAATGAGCAGTTCTTC
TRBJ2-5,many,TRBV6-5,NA,CASSFMGARKETQYF,TGTGCCAGCAGTTTCATGGGGGCTAGGAAAGAGACCCAGTACTTC
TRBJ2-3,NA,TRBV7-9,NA,CASSRGAITSTDTQYF,TGTGCCAGCAGCCGGGGCGCGATAACTAGCACAGATACGCAGTATTTT
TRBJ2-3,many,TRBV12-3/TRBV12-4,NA,CASSQATDTQYF,TGTGCCAGCAGCCAGGCAACAGATACGCAGTATTTT
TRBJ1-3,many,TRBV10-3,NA,CAIRAGELTRGIHSGNTIYF,TGTGCCATCAGGGCAGGGGAGCTAACTCGAGGCATCCACTCTGGAAACACCATATATTTT
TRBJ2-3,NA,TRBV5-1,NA,CASSFYPQSTDTQYF,TGCGCCAGCAGCTTCTATCCTCAAAGCACAGATACGCAGTATTTT
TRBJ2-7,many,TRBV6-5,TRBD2,CASSYSSGSSDEQYF,TGTGCCAGCAGTTACTCGAGCGGGAGCTCCGACGAGCAGTACTTC
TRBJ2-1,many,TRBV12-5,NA,CASGLGQSSYNEQFF,TGTGCTAGTGGTTTGGGACAGAGCTCCTACAATGAGCAGTTCTTC
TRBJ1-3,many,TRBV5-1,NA,CASKVGQEISGNTIYF,TGCGCCAGCAAGGTGGGGCAGGAGATCTCTGGAAACACCATATATTTT
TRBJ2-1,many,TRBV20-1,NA,CSAAGFGDEQFF,TGCAGTGCCGCCGGCTTTGGCGATGAGCAGTTCTTC
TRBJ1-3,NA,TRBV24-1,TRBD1,CATSDPGQGSSGNTIYF,TGTGCCACCAGTGACCCTGGACAGGGAAGCTCTGGAAACACCATATATTTT
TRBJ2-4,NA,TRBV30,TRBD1,CAWRDRIAKNIQYF,TGTGCCTGGCGGGACAGAATAGCCAAAAACATTCAGTACTTC
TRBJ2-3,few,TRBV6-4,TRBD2,CASSGVAGVGTDTQYF,TGTGCCAGCAGTGGGGTCGCGGGAGTCGGCACAGATACGCAGTATTTT
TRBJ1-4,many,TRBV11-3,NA,CASSSTGLVAGKLFF,TGTGCCAGCAGCTCAACTGGACTGGTCGCCGGAAAACTGTTTTTT
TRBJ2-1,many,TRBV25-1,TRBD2,CASSEYGTSGRRNEQFF,TGTGCCAGCAGTGAATATGGGACTAGCGGGAGGAGAAATGAGCAGTTCTTC
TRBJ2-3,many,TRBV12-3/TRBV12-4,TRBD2,CASRPREGGDTQYF,TGTGCCAGCAGGCCGCGGGAGGGTGGAGATACGCAGTATTTT
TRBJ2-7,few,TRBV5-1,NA,CASSPSNSFPGEQYF,TGCGCCAGCAGCCCATCTAACAGCTTCCCTGGAGAGCAGTACTTC
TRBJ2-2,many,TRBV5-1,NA,CASSLTAADANTGELFF,TGCGCCAGCAGCTTGACCGCAGCGGACGCGAACACCGGGGAGCTGTTTTTT
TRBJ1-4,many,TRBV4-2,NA,CASSNTGATNEKLFF,TGTGCCAGCAGCAATACGGGGGCAACTAATGAAAAACTGTTTTTT
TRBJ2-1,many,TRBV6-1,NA,CASSPLRTVLGEQFF,TGTGCCAGCAGTCCCTTACGGACAGTCTTAGGTGAGCAGTTCTTC
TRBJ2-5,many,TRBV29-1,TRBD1,CSVTRSGGGETQYF,TGCAGCGTCACCCGCTCAGGGGGCGGAGAGACCCAGTACTTC
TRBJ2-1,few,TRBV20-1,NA,CSARDPWPSATNEQFF,TGCAGTGCTAGAGATCCCTGGCCGAGCGCAACAAATGAGCAGTTCTTC
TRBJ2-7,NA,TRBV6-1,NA,CASRGIGGASYEQYF,TGTGCCAGCAGGGGTATAGGGGGAGCATCCTACGAGCAGTACTTC
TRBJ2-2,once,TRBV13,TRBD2,CASTREELYTGELFF,TGTGCCAGCACCCGGGAGGAGTTGTACACCGGGGAGCTGTTTTTT
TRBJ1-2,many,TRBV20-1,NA,CSVSDGLNYGYTF,TGCAGTGTCTCGGACGGCCTTAACTATGGCTACACCTTC
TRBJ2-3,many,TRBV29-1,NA,CSVEGILTDTQYF,TGCAGCGTTGAAGGGATTCTCACAGATACGCAGTATTTT
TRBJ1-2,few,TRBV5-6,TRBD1,CASKRQTGTGRDHGYTF,TGTGCCAGCAAGCGACAGACCGGGACAGGGAGGGACCATGGCTACACCTTC
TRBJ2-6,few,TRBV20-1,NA,CSATGGPEGANVLTF,TGCAGTGCTACTGGGGGCCCGGAGGGGGCCAACGTCCTGACTTTC
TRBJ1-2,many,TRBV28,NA,CASSFPGVGGYTF,TGTGCCAGCAGTTTCCCAGGGGTCGGGGGCTACACCTTC
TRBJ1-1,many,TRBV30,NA,CAWSVGGINTEAFF,TGTGCCTGGAGTGTAGGCGGAATAAACACTGAAGCTTTCTTT
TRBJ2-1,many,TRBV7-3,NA,CASSLTGLASEQFF,TGTGCCAGCAGCTTAACTGGGTTAGCTAGTGAGCAGTTCTTC
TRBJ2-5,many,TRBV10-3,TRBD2,CAISAAGEETQYF,TGTGCCATCAGTGCAGCGGGAGAGGAGACCCAGTACTTC
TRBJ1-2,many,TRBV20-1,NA,CSARVRDYGYTF,TGCAGTGCTAGGGTCAGGGACTATGGCTACACCTTC
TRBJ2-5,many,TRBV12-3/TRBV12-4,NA,CASSLGLNPQETQYF,TGTGCCAGCAGTTTAGGTTTGAACCCACAAGAGACCCAGTACTTC
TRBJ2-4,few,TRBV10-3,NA,CAISDRGQDIQYF,TGTGCCATCAGTGACAGGGGCCAAGACATTCAGTACTTC
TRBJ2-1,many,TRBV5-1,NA,CASSLGPNNEQFF,TGTGCCAGCAGCTTAGGCCCGAACAATGAGCAGTTCTTC
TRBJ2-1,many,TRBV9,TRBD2,CASSVLPSGRTGEQFF,TGTGCCAGCAGCGTATTACCTAGCGGGAGGACTGGTGAGCAGTTCTTC